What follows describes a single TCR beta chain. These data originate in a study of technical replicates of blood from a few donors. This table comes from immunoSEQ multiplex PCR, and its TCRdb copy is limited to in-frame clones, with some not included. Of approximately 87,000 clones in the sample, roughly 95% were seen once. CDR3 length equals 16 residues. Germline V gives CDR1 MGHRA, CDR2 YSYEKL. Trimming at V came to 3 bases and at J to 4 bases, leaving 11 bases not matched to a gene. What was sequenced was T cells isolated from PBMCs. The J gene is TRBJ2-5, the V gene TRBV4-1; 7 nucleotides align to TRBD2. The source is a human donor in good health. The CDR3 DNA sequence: TGCGCCAGCAGCCACCTAGCGGAAAGGGTAGGAGAGACCCAGTACTTC. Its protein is CASSHLAERVGETQYF.